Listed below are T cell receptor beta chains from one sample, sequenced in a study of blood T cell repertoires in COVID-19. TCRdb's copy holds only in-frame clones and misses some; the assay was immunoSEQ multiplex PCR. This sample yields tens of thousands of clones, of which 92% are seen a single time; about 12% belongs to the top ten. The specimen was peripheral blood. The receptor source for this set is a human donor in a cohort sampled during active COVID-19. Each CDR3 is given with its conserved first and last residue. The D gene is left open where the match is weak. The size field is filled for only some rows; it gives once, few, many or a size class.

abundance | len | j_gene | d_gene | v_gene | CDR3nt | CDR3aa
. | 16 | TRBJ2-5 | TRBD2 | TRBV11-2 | TGTGCCAGCAGCTGGAGCCGGGGGAGGGCCTCAGAGACCCAGTACTTC | CASSWSRGRASETQYF
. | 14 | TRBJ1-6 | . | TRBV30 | TGTGCCTCTCGGGCAGGGGACTATAATTCACCCCTCCACTTT | CASRAGDYNSPLHF
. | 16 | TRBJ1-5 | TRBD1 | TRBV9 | TGTGCCAGCAGCGTTGGACAGGGGGCGGGCAATCAGCCCCAGCATTTT | CASSVGQGAGNQPQHF
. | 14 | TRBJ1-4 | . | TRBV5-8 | TGTGCCAGCAAGGCGGGCAGGGGTAATGAAAAACTGTTTTTT | CASKAGRGNEKLFF
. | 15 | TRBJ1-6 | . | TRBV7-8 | TGTGCCAGCAGCGAGACTAGCTCCTATAATTCACCCCTCCACTTT | CASSETSSYNSPLHF
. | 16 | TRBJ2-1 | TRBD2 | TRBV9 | TGTGCCAGCAGCGCCCGGACTAGCGGGCCGAGGAATGAGCAGTTCTTC | CASSARTSGPRNEQFF
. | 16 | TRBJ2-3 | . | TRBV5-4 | TGTGCCAGCAGCTTGCTCGAAAAGGTGGGCGCAGATACGCAGTATTTT | CASSLLEKVGADTQYF
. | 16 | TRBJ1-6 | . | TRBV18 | TGTGCCAGCTCACAGGGATCCGCTTCTTGGGAGTGGCCCCTCCACTTT | CASSQGSASWEWPLHF
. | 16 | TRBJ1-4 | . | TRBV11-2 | TGTGCCAGCAGCTTAGGGCGGGGGGCGAAGGGTGAAAAACTGTTTTTT | CASSLGRGAKGEKLFF
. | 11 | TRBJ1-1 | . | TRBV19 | TGTGCCACCCAAGGGGGGGCCGCGGCTTTCTTT | CATQGGAAAFF
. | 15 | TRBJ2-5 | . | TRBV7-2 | TGTGCCAGTAGTTTTCTTGGGGGCCCTCAAGAGACCCAGTACTTC | CASSFLGGPQETQYF
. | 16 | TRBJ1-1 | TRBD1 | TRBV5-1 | TGCGCCAGCAGCTTGGAAAACCGACAGGGTAACACTGAAGCTTTCTTT | CASSLENRQGNTEAFF
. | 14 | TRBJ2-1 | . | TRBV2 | TGTGCCAGCAAGAGAAGCCAGGGGAGCAATGAGCAGTTCTTC | CASKRSQGSNEQFF
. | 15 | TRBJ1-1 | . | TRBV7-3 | TGTGCCAGCAGCATGCTGGAGGGAGGTCGGGCTGAAGCTTTCTTT | CASSMLEGGRAEAFF
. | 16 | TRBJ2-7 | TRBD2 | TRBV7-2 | TGTGCCAGCAGCCCATCCGGGACTACCCGCTCCTACGAGCAGTACTTC | CASSPSGTTRSYEQYF
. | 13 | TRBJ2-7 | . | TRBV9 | TGTGCCAGCGGAGACAGATCTTCCGGCGAGCAGTACTTC | CASGDRSSGEQYF
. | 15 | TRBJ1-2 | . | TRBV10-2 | TGCGCCAGCAGTGAGTCGTCAGGGCGCCTCTATGGCTACACCTTC | CASSESSGRLYGYTF
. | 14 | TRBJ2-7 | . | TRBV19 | TGTGCCAGTAGTATTGGGCACAGCTCCTACGAGCAGTACTTC | CASSIGHSSYEQYF
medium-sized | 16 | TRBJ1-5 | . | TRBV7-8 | TGTGCCAGCAGCTTATGGGGGGTTATAAGCAATCAGCCCCAGCATTTT | CASSLWGVISNQPQHF
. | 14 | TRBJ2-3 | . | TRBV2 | TGTGCCAGCAGAAACCAGGGGAACACAGATACGCAGTATTTT | CASRNQGNTDTQYF
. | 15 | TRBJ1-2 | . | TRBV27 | TGTGCCAGCAGCCGGGAGGGGAGCGGGGGATATGGCTACACCTTC | CASSREGSGGYGYTF
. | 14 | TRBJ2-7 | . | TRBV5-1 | TGCGCCAGCAGCTTGGAGGCAGGCGTTTACGAGCAGTACTTC | CASSLEAGVYEQYF
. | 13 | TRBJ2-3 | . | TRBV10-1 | TGCGCCAGCAGAAAGGGGAGCACAGATACGCAGTATTTT | CASRKGSTDTQYF
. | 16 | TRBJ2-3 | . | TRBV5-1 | TGCGCCAGCAGCTCGCAGGGCGACGCTAGCACAGATACGCAGTATTTT | CASSSQGDASTDTQYF
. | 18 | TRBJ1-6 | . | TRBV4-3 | TGCGCCAGCAGCCAAGACCCGATCGGAGGCGACTATAATTCACCCCTCCACTTT | CASSQDPIGGDYNSPLHF
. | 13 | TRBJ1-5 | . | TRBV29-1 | TGCAGCGTTGAAACAGGGTACAATCAGCCCCAGCATTTT | CSVETGYNQPQHF
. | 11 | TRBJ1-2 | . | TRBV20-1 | TGCAGAGCAGGGCCCCTTAATGGCTACACCTTC | CRAGPLNGYTF
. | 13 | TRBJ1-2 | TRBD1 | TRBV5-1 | TGCGCCAGCAGCCCCGGACAGGGGTATGGCTACACCTTC | CASSPGQGYGYTF
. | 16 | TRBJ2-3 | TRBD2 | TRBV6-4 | TGTGCCAGCAGTGACCTAGCGGGAGGGAGCACAGATACGCAGTATTTT | CASSDLAGGSTDTQYF
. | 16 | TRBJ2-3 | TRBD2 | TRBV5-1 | TGCGCCAGCAGCTTGCAAAGCGGGAGGGCCGGAAATACGCAGTATTTT | CASSLQSGRAGNTQYF
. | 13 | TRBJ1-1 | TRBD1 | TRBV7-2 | TGTGCCAGCAGCTCAGGACAGGGGGGTGAAGCTTTCTTT | CASSSGQGGEAFF
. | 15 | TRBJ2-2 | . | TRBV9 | TGTGCCAGCAGCGTAGGCGGGATCCGCACCGGGGAGCTGTTTTTT | CASSVGGIRTGELFF
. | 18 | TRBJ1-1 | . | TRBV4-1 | TGCGCCAGCAGCCAGGCCAGCTGGAGGACGACAGGGAACACTGAAGCTTTCTTT | CASSQASWRTTGNTEAFF
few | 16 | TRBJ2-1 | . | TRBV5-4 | TGTGCCAGCAGCTTGGGTTTGGGGCGGACGAACAATGAGCAGTTCTTC | CASSLGLGRTNNEQFF
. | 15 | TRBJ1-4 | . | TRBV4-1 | TGCGCCAGCAGCCCCCCTAGGAGGGTGGGTGAAAAACTGTTTTTT | CASSPPRRVGEKLFF
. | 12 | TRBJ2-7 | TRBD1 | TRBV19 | TGTGCCAGTAGCCAACAGGGGTTCGAGCAGTACTTC | CASSQQGFEQYF
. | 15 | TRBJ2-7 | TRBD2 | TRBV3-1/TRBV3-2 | TGTGCCAGCAGCCATACTAGCGGGTACTCCTACGAGCAGTACTTC | CASSHTSGYSYEQYF